A selection of T cell receptor beta chains follows, all from one sample in a study of shared clonotypes between healthy human individuals. This table comes from immunoSEQ multiplex PCR, and its TCRdb copy is limited to in-frame clones, with some not included. The sample carries about 2.1 million clones, under 95% recorded once. The sample consisted of naive CD8+ T cells from PBMCs. These receptors originate from a man between 18 and 35 years old in good health. Some clones in this sample may be carry-over from other donors' samples. Each CDR3 is given with its conserved first and last residue. D genes are given only for firm matches. The size of a clone is reported for some rows only, either as once, few or many, or as a class for expanded clones.

clone size	D gene	V gene	J gene	CDR3 protein	CDR3 DNA
-	TRBD2	TRBV10-3	TRBJ2-7	CAISELRLAASSYEQYF	TGTGCCATCAGTGAGTTAAGACTAGCGGCGAGCTCCTACGAGCAGTACTTC
-	-	TRBV6-5	TRBJ2-2	CASSNQDTGELFF	TGTGCCAGCAGCAACCAAGACACCGGGGAGCTGTTTTTT
-	-	TRBV6-1	TRBJ2-7	CASSQRGATYEQYF	TGTGCCAGCAGTCAGAGGGGCGCGACCTACGAGCAGTACTTC
-	-	TRBV18	TRBJ2-1	CASSARRAENEQFF	TGTGCCAGCTCAGCGAGGAGGGCCGAAAATGAGCAGTTCTTC
-	TRBD1	TRBV4-1	TRBJ1-1	CASSLTLATGEAFF	TGCGCCAGCAGCCTTACACTTGCGACAGGGGAAGCTTTCTTT
-	-	TRBV19	TRBJ2-1	CASSIYLGGTSYNEQFF	TGTGCCAGTAGTATTTATCTGGGCGGGACCTCCTACAATGAGCAGTTCTTC
-	-	TRBV10-3	TRBJ1-1	CAIIGDTEAFF	TGTGCCATCATCGGGGACACCGAAGCTTTCTTT
-	-	TRBV4-3	TRBJ2-3	CASSLRVGLDTQYF	TGCGCCAGCAGCCTCAGAGTGGGGCTAGATACGCAGTATTTT
-	TRBD2	TRBV10-2	TRBJ2-5	CASSDRGLAGGETQYF	TGCGCCAGCAGTGACCGAGGACTAGCGGGAGGGGAGACCCAGTACTTC
once	TRBD2	TRBV5-6	TRBJ2-1	CASSPEAGEEQFF	TGTGCCAGCAGCCCGGAGGCGGGAGAGGAGCAGTTCTTC
-	-	TRBV9	TRBJ2-3	CASSVAGTDTQYF	TGTGCCAGCAGCGTAGCTGGCACAGATACGCAGTATTTT
-	-	TRBV27	TRBJ1-5	CASSLWGAVDQPQHF	TGTGCCAGCAGTTTATGGGGGGCGGTGGATCAGCCCCAGCATTTT
-	TRBD1	TRBV30	TRBJ2-1	CAWSLGGGNEQFF	TGTGCCTGGAGCTTAGGGGGCGGCAATGAGCAGTTCTTC
-	TRBD1	TRBV7-9	TRBJ2-5	CASSLPAGTGNQETQYF	TGTGCCAGCAGCTTACCTGCCGGGACAGGGAACCAAGAGACCCAGTACTTC
once	-	TRBV5-1	TRBJ1-2	CASSPELGRYGYTF	TGCGCCAGCAGCCCCGAACTGGGGCGGTATGGCTACACCTTC
-	TRBD1	TRBV7-9	TRBJ2-5	CASSQAYDRGETQYF	TGTGCCAGCAGCCAAGCCTACGACAGGGGAGAGACCCAGTACTTC
-	TRBD1	TRBV7-2	TRBJ1-2	CASRKQGPVDGYTF	TGTGCCAGCAGGAAACAGGGGCCCGTCGATGGCTACACCTTC
-	TRBD1	TRBV6-5	TRBJ2-7	CASSYSEGAVEQYF	TGTGCCAGCAGTTACTCAGAGGGGGCGGTCGAGCAGTACTTC
-	-	TRBV6-1	TRBJ1-1	CASSWVPGTEAFF	TGTGCCAGCAGTTGGGTCCCGGGCACTGAAGCTTTCTTT
once	TRBD2	TRBV4-3	TRBJ2-7	CASSPGPGGYEQYF	TGCGCCAGCAGCCCAGGGCCGGGGGGCTACGAGCAGTACTTC
-	-	TRBV6-1	TRBJ1-2	CASSSLGLREGYTF	TGTGCCAGCAGCTCTCTTGGGCTCCGGGAGGGCTACACCTTC
-	TRBD1	TRBV5-1	TRBJ2-5	CASRRSRGQPSPDQETQYF	TGCGCCAGCAGGAGGTCCCGGGGACAGCCATCCCCCGACCAAGAGACCCAGTACTTC
-	TRBD2	TRBV9	TRBJ2-1	CASSAPRGTSGSNEQFF	TGTGCCAGCAGCGCGCCACGAGGGACTAGCGGGAGCAATGAGCAGTTCTTC
-	-	TRBV4-2	TRBJ2-1	CASSQRDNEQFF	TGTGCCAGCAGCCAACGCGACAATGAGCAGTTCTTC
once	-	TRBV27	TRBJ2-7	CASSGGLYVNEQYF	TGTGCCAGCAGTGGGGGACTCTACGTCAACGAGCAGTACTTC
-	-	TRBV5-6	TRBJ1-1	CASSFRGGTEAFF	TGTGCCAGCAGCTTCAGGGGTGGAACTGAAGCTTTCTTT
-	TRBD2	TRBV5-6	TRBJ2-1	CASSFGGKDEQFF	TGTGCCAGCAGCTTCGGGGGGAAGGATGAGCAGTTCTTC
-	TRBD2	TRBV19	TRBJ2-1	CASSSLTSGRNDEQFF	TGTGCCAGTAGTTCCTTGACTAGCGGGAGAAATGATGAGCAGTTCTTC
-	TRBD1	TRBV5-5	TRBJ2-7	CASSFLTGSFEQYF	TGTGCCAGCAGCTTCCTGACAGGGAGCTTCGAGCAGTACTTC
-	TRBD1	TRBV9	TRBJ2-7	CASSTWDRGYEQYF	TGTGCCAGCAGCACTTGGGACAGGGGTTACGAGCAGTACTTC
once	TRBD2	TRBV15	TRBJ2-3	CATSGDLGLAGGSDTQYF	TGTGCCACCAGCGGCGATCTGGGACTAGCGGGAGGATCAGATACGCAGTATTTT
-	-	TRBV7-9	TRBJ2-7	CASSSRDNSWEQYF	TGTGCCAGCAGCTCCCGGGACAACTCGTGGGAGCAGTACTTC
once	-	TRBV7-9	TRBJ1-1	CASSRAPGLNTEAFF	TGTGCCAGCAGCCGCGCCCCGGGCCTGAACACTGAAGCTTTCTTT
-	-	TRBV7-9	TRBJ1-1	CASSPFRSMNTEAFF	TGTGCCAGCAGCCCCTTTCGGTCGATGAACACTGAAGCTTTCTTT
-	-	TRBV13	TRBJ1-1	CASSLQGGRVTEAFF	TGTGCCAGCAGCTTGCAAGGGGGTAGGGTCACTGAAGCTTTCTTT
-	TRBD1	TRBV2	TRBJ2-6	CASRTGNSGANVLTF	TGTGCCAGCAGGACAGGGAACTCTGGGGCCAACGTCCTGACTTTC
-	-	TRBV28	TRBJ2-7	CASSLFQSYEQYF	TGTGCCAGCAGTTTATTTCAGTCCTACGAGCAGTACTTC
-	-	TRBV6-5	TRBJ2-1	CASSLLRVDNEQFF	TGTGCCAGCAGTCTACTCCGTGTCGACAATGAGCAGTTCTTC
few	-	TRBV13	TRBJ2-1	CASSYAFTAEFF	TGTGCCAGCAGCTACGCCTTTACCGCGGAGTTCTTC
-	-	TRBV7-9	TRBJ1-1	CASSLGQRGTEAFF	TGTGCCAGCAGCTTAGGCCAGAGAGGCACTGAAGCTTTCTTT
once	TRBD1	TRBV9	TRBJ1-5	CASSAHGTGHQPQHF	TGTGCCAGCAGCGCCCACGGGACAGGTCATCAGCCCCAGCATTTT
-	-	TRBV6-5	TRBJ2-7	CASSYSTNNEQYF	TGTGCCAGCAGTTACAGCACAAATAACGAGCAGTACTTC
-	-	TRBV4-1	TRBJ2-7	CASSHRGGYEQYF	TGCGCCAGCAGCCACAGGGGAGGCTACGAGCAGTACTTC
-	-	TRBV19	TRBJ1-1	CASSTLNRRLNTEAFF	TGTGCCAGTAGTACTCTGAATCGGAGACTGAACACTGAAGCTTTCTTT
-	-	TRBV4-2	TRBJ1-2	CASSHTSGGRNGYTF	TGTGCCAGCAGCCACACATCCGGGGGGAGAAATGGCTACACCTTC
once	-	TRBV15	TRBJ2-5	CATSRDPWLGGGKETQYF	TGTGCCACCAGCAGAGATCCGTGGCTTGGTGGGGGGAAAGAGACCCAGTACTTC
once	-	TRBV27	TRBJ2-2	CASSLMAGNTGELFF	TGTGCCAGCAGTTTAATGGCGGGAAACACCGGGGAGCTGTTTTTT
-	-	TRBV7-9	TRBJ1-4	CASKEGGRNEKLFF	TGTGCCAGCAAAGAAGGGGGAAGAAATGAAAAACTGTTTTTT
-	TRBD2	TRBV11-3	TRBJ2-7	CASSPTSGRPYEQYF	TGTGCCAGCAGCCCCACTAGCGGGAGGCCCTACGAGCAGTACTTC
-	-	TRBV9	TRBJ1-3	CASSEDRQVAGNTIYF	TGTGCCAGCAGCGAGGACCGACAGGTCGCTGGAAACACCATATATTTT
once	-	TRBV9	TRBJ1-4	CASSVVGGANEKLFF	TGTGCCAGCAGCGTAGTCGGGGGGGCTAATGAAAAACTGTTTTTT
-	TRBD1	TRBV19	TRBJ1-1	CASKPPGQVLLNTEAFF	TGTGCCAGTAAACCCCCGGGACAGGTTCTACTGAACACTGAAGCTTTCTTT
-	-	TRBV28	TRBJ1-5	CASSLYVGGVNQPQHF	TGTGCCAGCAGTTTATACGTTGGAGGGGTCAATCAGCCCCAGCATTTT
few	-	TRBV19	TRBJ1-1	CASSTRTAEAFF	TGTGCCAGTAGCACCCGGACAGCAGAAGCTTTCTTT
-	TRBD2	TRBV5-1	TRBJ2-7	CASSPRGGSEQYF	TGCGCCAGCAGCCCACGGGGGGGCAGCGAGCAGTACTTC
-	TRBD2	TRBV7-6	TRBJ2-3	CASSLRLASALGNTDTQYF	TGTGCCAGCAGCTTAAGACTAGCGAGCGCTCTCGGGAACACAGATACGCAGTATTTT
-	-	TRBV6-1	TRBJ2-7	CAIQPGLPYEQYF	TGTGCCATACAACCGGGACTTCCCTACGAGCAGTACTTC
-	TRBD2	TRBV27	TRBJ2-7	CASSLLLAGGPYEQYF	TGTGCCAGCAGTTTATTGCTAGCGGGAGGGCCCTACGAGCAGTACTTC
-	TRBD1	TRBV11-2	TRBJ2-7	CASSLGPDREFNEQYF	TGTGCCAGCAGCTTAGGACCGGACAGGGAGTTCAACGAGCAGTACTTC
-	TRBD1	TRBV5-6	TRBJ1-2	CASAAWRQGAGYTF	TGTGCCAGCGCAGCTTGGAGACAGGGGGCTGGCTACACCTTC